This T cell receptor beta chain was identified in a study of T-cell memory formation after mild COVID-19. At the level of the study: Across donors, TCR clusters were largely donor specific. Overall study results and limits: Clones that shrank (day 15 to 85) were balanced CD4/CD8, whereas later expanders leaned CD4+. Contracting CD4+ clones lay largely in CM and EM, with CD8+ ones residing in EMRA.

Of note for this clonotype: Its antigen remains unidentified.

5'RACE with constant-segment primers yielded barcoded, UMI-tagged TCR alpha and TCR beta cDNA libraries. TCRdb re-derived calls from the 5' RACE reads in MiXCR, one entry per CDR3 protein. The top ten hold roughly a fifth of the sample, which has roughly 400,000 distinct CDR3 sequences, under 20% seen once. The CDR3 is 15 amino acids. V dropped 5 bases and J dropped 2; count of bases not matched to a gene: 8. Germline values: CDR1 MNHEY, CDR2 SVGEGT. The TCR sequence derives from a man between 18 and 29 years old who had mild COVID-19 (a few samples of this study predate the infection). Cell type and time point are not known. The V and J genes are TRBV6-2 or TRBV6-3 and TRBJ1-2, with 7 positions matching TRBD1. Sequenced input: PBMCs or a T cell subset sorted from them (not recorded which). The DNA of the CDR3 is TGTGCCAGCAGTCCCATCCCGACAGGGAACTATGGCTACACCTTC. Translating gives CASSPIPTGNYGYTF.